Following are 10 T cell receptor beta chains from one sample sequenced in a study of blood T cell repertoires in COVID-19. Here immunoSEQ multiplex PCR was the method, and the copy in TCRdb shows in-frame clones only, minus some. The sample contains roughly 250,000 clones, 80% to 85% of which appear only once. The sequencing sample was made of peripheral blood. The source of these receptors is an older person with COVID-19, enrolled during active disease.

J is TRBJ2-1 and V is TRBV3-1 (or the pseudogene TRBV3-2), with D possibly TRBD1 on 6 matching bases. The CDR3 has 15 amino acids. CDR1 is LGHDT, CDR2 YNNKEL, per germline (reference sequence). Trimming removed 3 bases at V and 5 bases at J, with 14 bases between. The CDR3 loop is CASSHWTVEHNEQFF. CDR3 DNA sequence: TGTGCCAGCAGCCATTGGACAGTGGAGCACAATGAGCAGTTCTTC.

This clone was counted a few times. The identical CDR3 is also encoded by other nucleotide sequences in the sample. This chain joins TRBV19 and TRBJ2-1, with 7 bases that match TRBD1. The V and J ends lost 1 base and 7 bases, in that order; junction bases with no gene match: 1. Per the germline V gene, CDR1 is LNHDA and CDR2 is SQIVND (reference sequence). CDR3 length: 13 amino acids. The CDR3 sequence: CASSIGRGNEQFF. The CDR3 nucleotides are TGTGCCAGTAGTATAGGCAGGGGGAATGAGCAGTTCTTC.

This clone was seen just once. The V call is TRBV5-1, the J call TRBJ1-5, with D possibly TRBD1 on 6 matching bases. V lost 2 bases to trimming and J lost 5 bases, with 14 bases between them. The germline V gene encodes CDR1 SGHRS and CDR2 YFSETQ. There are 15 residues in the CDR3. This CDR3 reads CASSLSGARDQPQHF. CDR3 nucleotides: TGCGCCAGCAGCTTATCAGGGGCGAGGGATCAGCCCCAGCATTTT.

This clone was seen once. At one end, the junction sequence differs from germline, possibly due to a read error. This sequence joins TRBV6-2 or TRBV6-3 and TRBJ2-1, with 7 positions matching TRBD1. The length of the CDR3 is 16 residues. From germline, CDR1 is MNHEY and CDR2 SVGEGT. This CDR3 is CASTPSGQVNYIEQFF. The CDR3 DNA reads TGTGCCAGCACCCCATCCGGACAGGTGAACTACATTGAGCAGTTCTTC.

The gene calls are TRBV11-2 and TRBJ2-2, with D possibly matching TRBD2 (6 bases). V was trimmed by 5 bases and J by 6 bases, leaving 19 bases between them. The CDR3 totals 16 residues. In germline, CDR1 is SGHAT, CDR2 FQNNGV. CDR3 protein: CASSRRAGLGSGELFF. The CDR3 DNA reads TGTGCCAGCAGCAGAAGAGCGGGCCTGGGGTCCGGGGAGCTGTTTTTT.

This chain links TRBV11-3 with TRBJ2-3; 8 bases are a match to TRBD2. CDR3 length: 15 amino acids. J lost 5 bases, V lost 5 bases, and 9 bases had no gene match. The germline V gene has CDR1 SGHNT and CDR2 YENEEA. The CDR3 DNA is TGTGCCAGCAGCCGAACGGGGGGGGCAGGAGATACGCAGTATTTT. Encoded protein: CASSRTGGAGDTQYF.

This chain connects TRBV19 to TRBJ2-5; perhaps TRBD1 as D (6 bases). The V end was cut by 6 bases, the J end by 3 bases, with 11 bases between. The CDR3 extends over 13 amino acids. Per the germline V gene, CDR1 is LNHDA and CDR2 is SQIVND (reference sequence). The CDR3 sequence: CASSLTGEETQYF. Written as DNA, the CDR3 is TGTGCCAGTAGCCTGACAGGAGAAGAGACCCAGTACTTC.

This chain uses TRBV7-9 with TRBJ2-7; TRBD2 agrees at 9 bases. This CDR3 contains 13 residues. Unmatched junction bases numbered 9, after V lost 9 bases and J lost 6 bases. CDR1 is SEHNR and CDR2 is FQNEAQ in the germline V gene (reference sequence). This CDR3 reads CARTLLAGLEQYF. The DNA of the CDR3 is TGTGCCAGGACTCTCCTAGCGGGACTCGAGCAGTACTTC.

The V call is TRBV27, the J call TRBJ1-6, with unresolved D. This CDR3 has 15 residues. V was trimmed by 5 bases and J by 7 bases, leaving 15 bases between them. Germline V gene lookup returns CDR1 MNHEY and CDR2 SMNVEV (reference sequence). CDR3 sequence (DNA): TGTGCCAGCAGTGCGAGGATGCTTCAGAATTCACCCCTCCACTTT. This encodes CASSARMLQNSPLHF.

The chain has TRBV6-5 and TRBJ1-1, with D perhaps TRBD1 (5 bases). The CDR3 is 11 amino acids. CDR1 is MNHEY and CDR2 is SVGAGI in the germline V gene. Trimming took 8 bases from V and 6 from J, leaving 10 bases between them. The CDR3 nucleotides read TGTGCCAGCCAGGGTGTTCCTGAAGCTTTCTTT. As protein: CASQGVPEAFF.